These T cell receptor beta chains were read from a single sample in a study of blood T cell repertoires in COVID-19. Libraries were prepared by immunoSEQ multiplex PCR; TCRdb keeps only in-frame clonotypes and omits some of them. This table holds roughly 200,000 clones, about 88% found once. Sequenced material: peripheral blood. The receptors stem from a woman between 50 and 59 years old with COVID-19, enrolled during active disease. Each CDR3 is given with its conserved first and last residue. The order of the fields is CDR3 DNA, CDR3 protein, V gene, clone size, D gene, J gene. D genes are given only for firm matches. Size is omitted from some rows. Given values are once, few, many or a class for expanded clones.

cdr3_nt: TGTGCCAGCAGCTTAGGGAGGGCGGGGCGAACTTCCTACGAGCAGTACTTC
cdr3_aa: CASSLGRAGRTSYEQYF
v_call: TRBV7-2
clone_size: .
d_call: .
j_call: TRBJ2-7

cdr3_nt: TGTGCCAGCAGTGGGGGACTTATTTTCTACGAGCAGTACTTC
cdr3_aa: CASSGGLIFYEQYF
v_call: TRBV2
clone_size: .
d_call: .
j_call: TRBJ2-7

cdr3_nt: TGTGCCCTCACCTGGGGGCCGATGAACACTGAAGCTTTCTTT
cdr3_aa: CALTWGPMNTEAFF
v_call: TRBV6-5
clone_size: .
d_call: .
j_call: TRBJ1-1

cdr3_nt: TGTGCCAGCACTACAGCGGCAGGGGGCAGGGAGACCCAGTACTTC
cdr3_aa: CASTTAAGGRETQYF
v_call: TRBV2
clone_size: once
d_call: TRBD1
j_call: TRBJ2-5

cdr3_nt: TGCGCCAGCAGGGCTAGCGGGGAAGGCGAGACCCAGTACTTC
cdr3_aa: CASRASGEGETQYF
v_call: TRBV10-2
clone_size: .
d_call: TRBD2
j_call: TRBJ2-5

cdr3_nt: TGTGCCAGCAGTTTTTCCGGGGGGGGGCCCCTTGAAGAGACCCAGTACTTC
cdr3_aa: CASSFSGGGPLEETQYF
v_call: TRBV28
clone_size: .
d_call: TRBD2
j_call: TRBJ2-5

cdr3_nt: TGTGCCACCAGTGTGGGGGGCTCCTATAATTCACCCCTCCACTTT
cdr3_aa: CATSVGGSYNSPLHF
v_call: TRBV24-1
clone_size: .
d_call: .
j_call: TRBJ1-6

cdr3_nt: TGTGCCAGCAGCGGGACTAGCAATGAGCAGTTCTTC
cdr3_aa: CASSGTSNEQFF
v_call: TRBV6-2/TRBV6-3
clone_size: .
d_call: TRBD2
j_call: TRBJ2-1

cdr3_nt: TGCGCCAGCAGCGGATCCGACAGGGCGGGCGTTCGGTACACCGGGGAGCTGTTTTTT
cdr3_aa: CASSGSDRAGVRYTGELFF
v_call: TRBV5-1
clone_size: .
d_call: TRBD1
j_call: TRBJ2-2

cdr3_nt: TGTGCCAGCAGTTACGAGGTTTCACCCCTCCACTTT
cdr3_aa: CASSYEVSPLHF
v_call: TRBV6-2/TRBV6-3
clone_size: few
d_call: .
j_call: TRBJ1-6

cdr3_nt: TGTGCCAGCACCTATCTGGGCGGCTACACCTTC
cdr3_aa: CASTYLGGYTF
v_call: TRBV28
clone_size: few
d_call: .
j_call: TRBJ1-2

cdr3_nt: TGTGCCAGTAGTCCCTGGGACAAGTACAATGAGCAGTTCTTC
cdr3_aa: CASSPWDKYNEQFF
v_call: TRBV19
clone_size: .
d_call: .
j_call: TRBJ2-1

cdr3_nt: TGTGCCAGCAGTTTATCGGGACAGGGCCCTTATGGCTACACCTTC
cdr3_aa: CASSLSGQGPYGYTF
v_call: TRBV27
clone_size: .
d_call: TRBD1
j_call: TRBJ1-2

cdr3_nt: TGTGCCAGCATCTCCGGTCGGGATGGAGCTTTCTTT
cdr3_aa: CASISGRDGAFF
v_call: TRBV3-1/TRBV3-2
clone_size: .
d_call: .
j_call: TRBJ1-1

cdr3_nt: TGCGCCAGCACATCAACAGGTGAAGCTTTCTTT
cdr3_aa: CASTSTGEAFF
v_call: TRBV5-1
clone_size: .
d_call: .
j_call: TRBJ1-1

cdr3_nt: TGTGCCAGCAGCTTAGCGGAGGGTCGGGGCACTGAAGCTTTCTTT
cdr3_aa: CASSLAEGRGTEAFF
v_call: TRBV7-2
clone_size: .
d_call: .
j_call: TRBJ1-1

cdr3_nt: TGTGCCAGCAGTGAAGTTATCGGAGTCCCTGGGGCCAACGTCCTGACTTTC
cdr3_aa: CASSEVIGVPGANVLTF
v_call: TRBV6-1
clone_size: .
d_call: .
j_call: TRBJ2-6

cdr3_nt: TGCGCCAGCAGCTTATTAGGGGACACTGAAGCTTTCTTT
cdr3_aa: CASSLLGDTEAFF
v_call: TRBV5-1
clone_size: .
d_call: .
j_call: TRBJ1-1

cdr3_nt: TGTGCCAGTAGTGCTCTGAGCGGGGGGGCCGGCTTCAGTGAGCAGTTCTTC
cdr3_aa: CASSALSGGAGFSEQFF
v_call: TRBV19
clone_size: .
d_call: TRBD2
j_call: TRBJ2-1

cdr3_nt: TGTGCCTGGAGTAAGAGGCGGGGGGCTAGCACAGATACGCAGTATTTT
cdr3_aa: CAWSKRRGASTDTQYF
v_call: TRBV30
clone_size: .
d_call: TRBD2
j_call: TRBJ2-3

cdr3_nt: TGCGCCAGCAGCCCGGGGACAGGGGGAGGTGAAAAACTGTTTTTT
cdr3_aa: CASSPGTGGGEKLFF
v_call: TRBV4-1
clone_size: .
d_call: TRBD1
j_call: TRBJ1-4

cdr3_nt: TGTGCCAGCAGTTTAAGGGGGCGGTACGAGCAGTACTTC
cdr3_aa: CASSLRGRYEQYF
v_call: TRBV12-3/TRBV12-4
clone_size: .
d_call: TRBD1
j_call: TRBJ2-7

cdr3_nt: TGTGCCAGCAGCCGCGGGCGGGAGCTGTTTTTT
cdr3_aa: CASSRGRELFF
v_call: TRBV11-3
clone_size: .
d_call: .
j_call: TRBJ2-2

cdr3_nt: TGTGCCAGTTCGCTTGGTTGGAGTTATGGCTACACCTTC
cdr3_aa: CASSLGWSYGYTF
v_call: TRBV25-1
clone_size: .
d_call: .
j_call: TRBJ1-2